This TCR beta chain was sequenced during a study of blood T cell repertoires in COVID-19. Study information: Acute and convalescent COVID-19 samples came from the United States, Italy and Spain.

CDR1 and CDR2 from the germline V gene are KGHSH and LQKENI. With 6 bases removed from V and 1 base from J, the gap between germline ends came to 12 bases. This CDR3 has 14 residues. Methods used by the authors: Quantification of nucleated cells was approximated via reference gene primer amplification. The data were produced by immunoSEQ multiplex PCR, yet TCRdb's version contains in-frame clones alone and is incomplete. The V and J calls and clone size are taken from that table; D and trimming were inferred from the DNA. The table includes about 180,000 clones, roughly four fifths detected once. The chain couples TRBV18 to TRBJ1-1; no reliable D call. This TCR was sampled from an older woman with COVID-19, enrolled during active disease. The sample consisted of peripheral blood. CDR3 amino acids: CASSLGGGNTEAFF. CDR3 in DNA: TGTGCCAGCTCCCTGGGAGGAGGGAACACTGAAGCTTTCTTT. Based on the CDR3 plus reference TRBV18 and TRBJ1-1, the full variable domain is NAGVMQNPRHLVRRRGQEARLRCSPMKGHSHVYWYRQLPEEGLKFMVYLQKENIIDESGMPKERFSAEFPKEGPSILRIQQVVRGDSAAYFCASSLGGGNTEAFFGQGTRLTVV.